This TCR beta chain appears in the sequencing data of a study of siplizumab effects on memory and regulatory T cells. Germline V gene sequence: CDR1 SNHLY, CDR2 FYNNEI. J was trimmed by 10 bases and V by 5 bases; bases with no gene match: 16. This CDR3 has 15 amino acids. Here immunoSEQ multiplex PCR was the method, and the copy in TCRdb shows in-frame clones only, minus some. Among some 100,000 clones listed, roughly 95% were seen once. Sequenced: naive CD4+ T cells sorted from blood. The chain couples TRBV2 to TRBJ1-1, with TRBD1 matching 7 bases. The sequence derives from a human donor in good health. CDR3 sequence: CASSPQKQGGGSAFF. The CDR3 DNA is TGTGCCAGCAGTCCCCAAAAACAGGGAGGGGGCTCAGCTTTCTTT.